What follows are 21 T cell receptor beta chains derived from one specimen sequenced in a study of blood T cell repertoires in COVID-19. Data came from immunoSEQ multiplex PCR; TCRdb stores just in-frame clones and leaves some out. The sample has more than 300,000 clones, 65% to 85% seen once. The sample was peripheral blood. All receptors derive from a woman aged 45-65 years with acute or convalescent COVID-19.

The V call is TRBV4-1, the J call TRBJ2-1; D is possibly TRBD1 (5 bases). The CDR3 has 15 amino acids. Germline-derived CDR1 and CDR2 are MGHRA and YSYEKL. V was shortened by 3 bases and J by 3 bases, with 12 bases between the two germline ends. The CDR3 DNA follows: TGCGCCAGCAGCCAGGGTAGCAGGGTCTACAATGAGCAGTTCTTC. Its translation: CASSQGSRVYNEQFF.

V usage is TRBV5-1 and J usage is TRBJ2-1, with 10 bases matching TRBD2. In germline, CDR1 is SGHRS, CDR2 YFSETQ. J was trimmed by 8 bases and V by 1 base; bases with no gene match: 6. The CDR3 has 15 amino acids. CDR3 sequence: CASSLSASGSDEQFF. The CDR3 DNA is TGCGCCAGCAGCTTGTCAGCTAGCGGGAGCGATGAGCAGTTCTTC.

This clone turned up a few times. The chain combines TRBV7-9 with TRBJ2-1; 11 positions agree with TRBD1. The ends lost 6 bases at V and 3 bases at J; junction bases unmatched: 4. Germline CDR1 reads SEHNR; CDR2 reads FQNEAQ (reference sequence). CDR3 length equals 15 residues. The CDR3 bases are TGTGCCAGCAGTTTGGACAGGGGGCTCTACAATGAGCAGTTCTTC. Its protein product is CASSLDRGLYNEQFF.

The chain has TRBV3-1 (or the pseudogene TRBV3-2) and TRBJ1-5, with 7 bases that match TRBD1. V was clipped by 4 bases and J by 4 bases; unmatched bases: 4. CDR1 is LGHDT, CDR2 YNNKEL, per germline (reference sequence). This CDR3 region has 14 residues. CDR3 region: CASSRGTDNQPQHF. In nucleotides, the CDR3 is TGTGCCAGCAGCCGCGGGACAGATAATCAGCCCCAGCATTTT.

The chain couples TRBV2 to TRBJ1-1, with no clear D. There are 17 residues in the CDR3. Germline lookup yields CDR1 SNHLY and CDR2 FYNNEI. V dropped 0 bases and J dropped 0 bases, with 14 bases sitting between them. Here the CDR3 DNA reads TGTGCCAGCAGTGAAGCGCATGACGCTAGCATGAACACTGAAGCTTTCTTT. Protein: CASSEAHDASMNTEAFF.

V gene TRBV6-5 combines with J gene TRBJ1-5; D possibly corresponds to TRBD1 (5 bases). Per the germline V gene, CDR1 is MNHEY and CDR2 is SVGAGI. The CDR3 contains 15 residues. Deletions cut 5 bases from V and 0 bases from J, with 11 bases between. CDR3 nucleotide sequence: TGTGCCAGCAGTCCTACCAGGGATAGCAATCAGCCCCAGCATTTT. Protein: CASSPTRDSNQPQHF.

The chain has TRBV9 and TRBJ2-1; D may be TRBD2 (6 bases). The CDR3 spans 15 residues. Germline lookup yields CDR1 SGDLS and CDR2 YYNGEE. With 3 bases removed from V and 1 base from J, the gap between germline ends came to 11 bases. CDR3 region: CASSAFAGSYNEQFF. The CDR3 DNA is TGTGCCAGCAGCGCCTTTGCGGGGTCCTACAATGAGCAGTTCTTC. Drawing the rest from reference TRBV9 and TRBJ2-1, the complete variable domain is DSGVTQTPKHLITATGQRVTLRCSPRSGDLSVYWYQQSLDQGLQFLIQYYNGEERAKGNILERFSAQQFPDLHSELNLSSLELGDSALYFCASSAFAGSYNEQFFGPGTRLTVL.

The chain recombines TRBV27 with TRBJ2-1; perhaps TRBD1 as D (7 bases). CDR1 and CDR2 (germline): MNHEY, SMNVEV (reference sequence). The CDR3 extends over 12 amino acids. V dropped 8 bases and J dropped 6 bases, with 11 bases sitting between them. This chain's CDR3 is CASDREVNEQFF. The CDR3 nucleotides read TGTGCCAGCGACAGGGAGGTCAATGAGCAGTTCTTC.

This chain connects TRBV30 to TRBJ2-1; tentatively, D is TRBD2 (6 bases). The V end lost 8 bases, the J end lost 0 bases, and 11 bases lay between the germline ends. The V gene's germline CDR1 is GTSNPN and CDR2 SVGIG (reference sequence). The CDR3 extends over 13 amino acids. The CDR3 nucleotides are TGTGCCGGGCTGCGGGACTCCTACAATGAGCAGTTCTTC. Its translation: CAGLRDSYNEQFF.

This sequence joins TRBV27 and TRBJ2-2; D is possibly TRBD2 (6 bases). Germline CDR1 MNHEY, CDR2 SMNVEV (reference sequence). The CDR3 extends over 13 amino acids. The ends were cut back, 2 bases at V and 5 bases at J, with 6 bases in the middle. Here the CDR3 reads CASSLRGTGELFF. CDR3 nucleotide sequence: TGTGCCAGCAGTTTACGGGGGACCGGGGAGCTGTTTTTT.

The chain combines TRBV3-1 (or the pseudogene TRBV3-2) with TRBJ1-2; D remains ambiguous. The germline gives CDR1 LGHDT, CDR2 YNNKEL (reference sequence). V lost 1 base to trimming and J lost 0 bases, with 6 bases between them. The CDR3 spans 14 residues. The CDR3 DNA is TGTGCCAGCAGCCAAGGGCGGACTAACTATGGCTACACCTTC. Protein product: CASSQGRTNYGYTF.

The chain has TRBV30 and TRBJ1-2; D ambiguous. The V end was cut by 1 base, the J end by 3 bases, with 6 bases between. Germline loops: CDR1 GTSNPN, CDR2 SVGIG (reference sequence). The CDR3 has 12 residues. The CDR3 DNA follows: TGTGCCTGGAGTGCCCGGGACTATGGCTACACCTTC. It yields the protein CAWSARDYGYTF.

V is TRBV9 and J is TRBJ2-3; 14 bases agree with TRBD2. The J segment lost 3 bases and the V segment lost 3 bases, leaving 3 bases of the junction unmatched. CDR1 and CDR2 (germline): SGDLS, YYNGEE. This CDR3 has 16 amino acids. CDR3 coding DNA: TGTGCCAGCAGCGCGGGGACTAGCGGGGGAACAGATACGCAGTATTTT. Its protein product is CASSAGTSGGTDTQYF.

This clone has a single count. CDR3 sequence (DNA): TGTGCCAGCAGCTCGCCACAGGGGTACTATGGCTACACCTTC. This codes for CASSSPQGYYGYTF. The chain couples TRBV11-2 to TRBJ1-2; 7 nucleotides line up with TRBD1. V lost 4 bases and J lost 3; bases outside the gene matches: 5. CDR1 SGHAT and CDR2 FQNNGV come from the germline V gene. The CDR3 extends over 14 amino acids.

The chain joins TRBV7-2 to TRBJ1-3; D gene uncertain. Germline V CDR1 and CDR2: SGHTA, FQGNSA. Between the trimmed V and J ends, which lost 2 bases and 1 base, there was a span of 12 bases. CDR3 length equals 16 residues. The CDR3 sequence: CASSLIPPGSGNTIYF. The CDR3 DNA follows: TGTGCCAGCAGCTTAATCCCACCCGGGTCTGGAAACACCATATATTTT.

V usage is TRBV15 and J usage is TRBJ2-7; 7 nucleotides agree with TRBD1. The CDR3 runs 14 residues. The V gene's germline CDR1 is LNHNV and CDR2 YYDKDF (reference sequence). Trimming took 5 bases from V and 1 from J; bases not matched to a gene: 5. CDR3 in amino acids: CATSLETGSYEQYF. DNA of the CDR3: TGTGCCACCAGCTTGGAGACAGGGTCCTACGAGCAGTACTTC.

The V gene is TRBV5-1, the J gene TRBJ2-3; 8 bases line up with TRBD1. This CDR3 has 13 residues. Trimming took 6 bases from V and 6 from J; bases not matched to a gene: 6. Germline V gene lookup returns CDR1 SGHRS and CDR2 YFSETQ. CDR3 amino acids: CASNRGFRDTQYF. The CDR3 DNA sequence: TGCGCCAGCAACAGGGGGTTCAGGGATACGCAGTATTTT. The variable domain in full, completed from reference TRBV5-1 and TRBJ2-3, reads KAGVTQTPRYLIKTRGQQVTLSCSPISGHRSVSWYQQTPGQGLQFLFEYFSETQRNKGNFPGRFSGRQFSNSRSEMNVSTLELGDSALYLCASNRGFRDTQYFGPGTRLTVL.

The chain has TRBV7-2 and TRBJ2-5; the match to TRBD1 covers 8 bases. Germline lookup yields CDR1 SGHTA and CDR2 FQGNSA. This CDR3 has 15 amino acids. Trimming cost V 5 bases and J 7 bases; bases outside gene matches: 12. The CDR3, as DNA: TGTGCCAGCAGCCCCCCGGGACAGGCATGGGGGACCCAGTACTTC. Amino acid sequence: CASSPPGQAWGTQYF. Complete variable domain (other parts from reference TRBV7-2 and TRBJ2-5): GAGVSQSPSNKVTEKGKDVELRCDPISGHTALYWYRQSLGQGLEFLIYFQGNSAPDKSGLPSDRFSAERTGGSVSTLTIQRTQQEDSAVYLCASSPPGQAWGTQYFGPGTRLLVL.

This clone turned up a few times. Here the CDR3 DNA reads TGCGCCAGCAGCTTGGCCTCCGACAGCACCTATGGCTACACCTTC. The encoded protein is CASSLASDSTYGYTF. The chain couples TRBV5-1 to TRBJ1-2; D may be TRBD1 (5 bases). V gave up 0 bases and J gave up 4 bases, with 13 bases separating them. This CDR3 spans 15 amino acids. Germline assignment: CDR1 SGHRS and CDR2 YFSETQ.

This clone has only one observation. The CDR3 coding sequence is TGTGCCAGCAGCTCAAGTACAGGGAGCACTGAAGCTTTCTTT. Its translation: CASSSSTGSTEAFF. The chain has TRBV11-2 and TRBJ1-1; TRBD1 might be the D (6 bases). V was pared by 4 bases and J by 4 bases, with 13 bases between. Germline CDR1 reads SGHAT; CDR2 reads FQNNGV. The CDR3 is 14 amino acids.

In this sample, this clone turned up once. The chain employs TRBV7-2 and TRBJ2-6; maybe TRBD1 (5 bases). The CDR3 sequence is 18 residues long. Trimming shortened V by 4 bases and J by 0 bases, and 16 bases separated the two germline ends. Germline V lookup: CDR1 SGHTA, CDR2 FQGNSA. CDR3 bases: TGTGCCAGCAGCTCCGGAACGAGACAGCACTCTGGGGCCAACGTCCTGACTTTC. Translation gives CASSSGTRQHSGANVLTF. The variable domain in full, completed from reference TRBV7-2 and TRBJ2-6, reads GAGVSQSPSNKVTEKGKDVELRCDPISGHTALYWYRQSLGQGLEFLIYFQGNSAPDKSGLPSDRFSAERTGGSVSTLTIQRTQQEDSAVYLCASSSGTRQHSGANVLTFGAGSRLTVL.